This T cell receptor (beta chain) stems from a study of blood T cell repertoires in COVID-19. Study background: COVID-19 samples, acute and convalescent, were from the United States, Italy and Spain. PBMCs, B-cell-depleted T cells, or T cells were the source of the cDNA or gDNA that made up the material.

Authors' methods: Reference gene primer amplification in the assay estimated nucleated cell counts. Profiling relied on immunoSEQ multiplex PCR, and the TCRdb table lists in-frame clones only, not all of them. V and J calls and clone size are copied from that table; D and trimming were computed from the DNA. This repertoire shows about 88,000 clones, roughly 80% found once; its top ten account for 9.5% to 12%. The CDR3 extends over 14 amino acids. The ends were cut back, 2 bases at V and 7 bases at J, with 13 bases in the middle. Per germline, CDR1 KGHDR and CDR2 SFDVKD. This receptor was identified in a human donor in a cohort sampled during active COVID-19. The rearrangement joins TRBV24-1 to TRBJ1-2; D remains ambiguous. The sample consisted of peripheral blood. This chain's CDR3 is CATSDSQRGSGYTF. CDR3 sequence (DNA): TGTGCCACCAGTGATTCCCAACGGGGAAGTGGCTACACCTTC.